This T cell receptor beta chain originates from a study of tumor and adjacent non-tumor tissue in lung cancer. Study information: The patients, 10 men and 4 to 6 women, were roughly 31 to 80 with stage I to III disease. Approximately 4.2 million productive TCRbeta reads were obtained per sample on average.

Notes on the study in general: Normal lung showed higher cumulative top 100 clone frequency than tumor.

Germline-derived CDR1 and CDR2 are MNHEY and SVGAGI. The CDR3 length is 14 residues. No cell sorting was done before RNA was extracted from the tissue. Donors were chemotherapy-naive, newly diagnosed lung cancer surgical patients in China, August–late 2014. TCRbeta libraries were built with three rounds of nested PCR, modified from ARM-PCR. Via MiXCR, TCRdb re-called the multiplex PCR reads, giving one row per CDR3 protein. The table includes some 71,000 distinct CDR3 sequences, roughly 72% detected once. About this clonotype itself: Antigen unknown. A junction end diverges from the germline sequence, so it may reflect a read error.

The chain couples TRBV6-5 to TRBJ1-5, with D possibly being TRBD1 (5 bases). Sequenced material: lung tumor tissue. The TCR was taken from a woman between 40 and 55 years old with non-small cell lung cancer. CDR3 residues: CARRTGGSNQPQHF. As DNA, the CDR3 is TGTGCCAGAAGAACGGGGGGGAGCAATCAGCCCCAACATTTT.